This T cell receptor beta chain is from a study of blood T cell repertoires in COVID-19. Study at large: Sites across the United States, Italy and Spain contributed samples from acute and convalescent COVID-19.

Original analysis: Amplification of reference gene primers was used by the study to estimate nucleated cell counts. Profiled with immunoSEQ multiplex PCR; TCRdb holds only in-frame clones, not every one. V and J calls plus clone size are reproduced from that table; the DNA served to infer D and trimming. Of about 58,000 clones detected, about 85% appear once; the ten largest clones hold 4.7%. The CDR3 contains 15 residues. Germline values: CDR1 MNHEY, CDR2 SVGAGI. Trimming took off 0 bases at V and 2 bases at J, with 8 bases between the two ends. This chain uses TRBV6-5 with TRBJ1-5; the D gene is possibly TRBD1 (6 bases). The TCR was taken from a man in his forties with active COVID-19. Sequences were obtained from peripheral blood. The CDR3 loop reads CASSYSQGGNQPQHF. CDR3 DNA: TGTGCCAGCAGTTACTCACAGGGTGGCAATCAGCCCCAGCATTTT.